This T cell receptor (beta chain) comes out of a study of shared clonotypes between healthy human individuals (TCRdb year 2020). For the wider study: The cohort included three men and two women between 18 and 49 years of age. To estimate repertoire size and how much clonotype sharing occurs between individuals, the study deeply sequenced the blood TCR repertoires of five healthy adults. Between about 0.85 and 9.5 billion PBMCs per donor were obtained by leukapheresis. To increase sequencing depth and limit assay-specific biases, different laboratories used diverse techniques to prepare libraries and sequence TCR repertoires. For each donor, CD4 naive and CD4 memory were each given three plates, CD8 naive was given two plates, and CD8 memory was given one plate.

This clone came up once. No antigen is known for it. No base quality information exists; no much larger clone differs at one position. TCR CDR3 regions were amplified from genomic DNA by multiplex PCR using the deep immunoSEQ assay. Extracted genomic DNA from each cell subset was distributed evenly across all wells of several immunoSEQ 96-well plates, and each plate was treated as a replicate. For sorted subsets, roughly 200 ng of genomic DNA, equivalent to some 33,000 T cell genomes, went into each replicate PCR. The purified libraries were quantified using a Qubit 3.0 fluorometer, sized with a Bioanalyzer 2100, and then quantified again using the KAPA Library Quantification kit. Every immunoSEQ 96-well plate was sequenced on a dedicated single-read 150-cycle Illumina NextSeq 550 flow cell. The study's processing was this. Because only junctional sequences without quality scores were contained in the immunoSEQ output, filtering matching that applied to full-length reads could not be performed. Sequences were annotated with PyIR, a Python wrapper for IgBLAST v1.9, and V/J genes and CDR3 were assigned using IMGT germline references. Reads were filtered out if the reads had weak V/J assignments (E-value above 1e-6), no CDR3, stop codons, out-of-frame junctions, or ambiguous translated residues. V3J clonotypes were defined as sequences sharing an identical inferred V gene, J gene, and CDR3 amino acid sequence. The percentage overlap between two repertoires was calculated by dividing the number of shared unique clonotypes by the size of the smaller repertoire. RTK rarefaction, the Chao1 estimator, and Recon v2.1 estimates of unobserved clonotypes were used to assess repertoire richness. For all TCRbeta clonotypes obtained by the gDNA method from several donors, generation probabilities were computed with OLGA. Not all clones reach the TCRdb copy of this immuneACCESS table, which keeps in-frame sequences only. Checked studies attribute under half of the gap to unresolved V genes and leave the rest unexplained. Clone size and V and J calls were adopted from that table, with D and trimming inferred from the DNA. This sample is represented by fewer than 1.4 million clones; approximately 80% of them were singletons. Roughly 0.57% of the sample goes to the ten largest clones.

What the study reported, not specific to this receptor: Pairwise subsampling led to the expectation that sequencing depth would affect the degree of clonotype sharing among donors. Only blood was sampled, and tissue TCR repertoires likely differ from those in blood. Because the study included a small number of donors, the genetic and exposure-history diversity represented was limited. Sharing across a handful of donors was observed for approximately 4.6% of naive CD4, about 3.2% of naive CD8, over 2% of memory CD4, and over 0.3% of memory CD8 clonotypes. Incomplete sequencing was indicated by rarefaction of sorted-subset datasets, despite the large sequencing depth. Estimated clonotype richness was generally larger for naive than for memory subsets. Clonotypes shared by all four sorted-subset donors showed higher generation probabilities than non-shared clonotypes.

Donors were healthy HIV-negative adults with no recently reported acute infections or vaccinations. Every donor was a Caucasian adult living in Nashville, Tennessee, USA. CD4+ T cells were enriched by magnetic negative selection; naive cells were then positively selected on CD45RA, and the negative fraction formed the memory subset. After blood collection by leukapheresis, PBMCs were isolated using Ficoll-Histopaque density gradient centrifugation and then cryopreserved in the vapor phase of liquid nitrogen. Analytical flow cytometry was used to check the purity and quantity of every magnetically sorted T cell population. From each sorted fraction, genomic DNA was isolated and quantified by UV absorbance on a Nanodrop 2000c. The germline V gene provides CDR1 LGHNA and CDR2 YNFKEQ. The cysteine opens and the phenylalanine closes a CDR3 of 16 amino acids. Only the CDR3 portion is preserved as DNA: 48 bases, with reading frame beginning at the first base. At the junction V is shortened by 3 bases and J by 5 bases; bases outside the gene matches: 7.

The sequenced sample consisted of memory CD4+ T cells from PBMCs. The cell subset or site label, as the study defines it: CD45RA-negative fraction. The TCR sequence derives from a man between 18 and 35 years old in good health. Some clones in this sample may be carry-over from other donors' samples. This sequence uses TRBV4-2 and TRBJ1-4; a stretch of 9 junction bases matches TRBD1. The CDR3 is CASSQTLTGGNEKLFF. The sequenced DNA: TGTGCCAGCAGCCAGACATTAACAGGGGGCAATGAAAAACTGTTTTTT.